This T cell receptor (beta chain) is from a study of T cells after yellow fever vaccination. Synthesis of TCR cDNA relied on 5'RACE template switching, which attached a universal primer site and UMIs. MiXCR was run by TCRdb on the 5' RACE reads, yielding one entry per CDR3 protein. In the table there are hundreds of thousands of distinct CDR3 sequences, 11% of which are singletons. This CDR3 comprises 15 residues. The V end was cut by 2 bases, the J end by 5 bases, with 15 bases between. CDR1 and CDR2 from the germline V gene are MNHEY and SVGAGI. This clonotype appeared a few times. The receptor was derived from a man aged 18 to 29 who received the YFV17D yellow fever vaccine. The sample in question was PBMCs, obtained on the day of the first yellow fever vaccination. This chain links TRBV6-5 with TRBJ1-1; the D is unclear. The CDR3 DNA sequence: TGTGCCAGCAGTTACCGTAGCGGTTTGGGGACTGAAGCTTTCTTT. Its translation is CASSYRSGLGTEAFF.